The clone carrying this T cell receptor beta chain was counted ten times or more. This record comes from a study of regulatory T cells in long-lasting Graves disease. The CDR3 extends over 15 amino acids. Trimming left V 3 bases short and J 7 bases short, with 18 bases between. Germline V lookup: CDR1 MNHEY, CDR2 SVGAGI. Time point defined: newly diagnosed GD, antithyroid drugs for less than 3 months. RNA extracted from PBMCs served as the sequencing template. In building TCR beta libraries, iRepertoire HTBI primers were used together with Arm-PCR of CDR3 regions. MiXCR, run by TCRdb on the multiplex PCR reads, gives a single entry per CDR3 protein. Here the sample spans about 200,000 distinct CDR3 sequences, 15% to 20% being singletons. These same data were also listed under a study on T cells in Graves' hyperthyroidism and ophthalmopathy. That study reports: Among clonotypes expanded in thyroid above 0.001, most were also found in blood.

The source was peripheral blood mononuclear cells (PBMCs), collected at new diagnosis, from a patient treated with antithyroid drugs. This receptor was taken from a woman in her 30s with Graves disease. This chain links TRBV6-5 with TRBJ2-5, with a possible D match to TRBD2 (5 bases). The CDR3 region is CASSYNKPTEGTQYF. CDR3 in DNA: TGTGCCAGCAGTTATAACAAGCCAACTGAGGGGACCCAGTACTTC.